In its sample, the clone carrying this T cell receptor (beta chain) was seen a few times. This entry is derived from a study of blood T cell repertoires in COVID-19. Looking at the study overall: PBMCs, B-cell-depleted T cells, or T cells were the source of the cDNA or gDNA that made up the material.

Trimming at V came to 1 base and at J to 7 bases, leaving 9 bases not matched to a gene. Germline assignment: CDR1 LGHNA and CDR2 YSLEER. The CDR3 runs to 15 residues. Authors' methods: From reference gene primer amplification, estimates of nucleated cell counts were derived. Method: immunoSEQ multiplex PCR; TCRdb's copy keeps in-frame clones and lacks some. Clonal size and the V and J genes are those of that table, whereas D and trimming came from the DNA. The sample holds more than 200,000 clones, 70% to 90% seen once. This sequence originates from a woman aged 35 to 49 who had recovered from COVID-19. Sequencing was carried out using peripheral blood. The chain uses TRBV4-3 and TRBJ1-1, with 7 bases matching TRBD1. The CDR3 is CASSQAYRDRSEAFF. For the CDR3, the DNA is TGCGCCAGCAGCCAAGCTTACCGGGACAGAAGTGAAGCTTTCTTT.